These T cell receptor beta chains were read from a single sample in a study of patients and donors after allogeneic stem cell transplantation. TCRdb independently ran MiXCR on the RT-PCR reads; one entry per CDR3 protein. This table has approximately 37,000 distinct CDR3 sequences, over 25% appearing once. Sequencing input: blood, either unsorted or a sorted T cell fraction (not recorded which). Receptors were obtained from a human donor who was either an allogeneic HSCT recipient or a stem cell or donor lymphocyte infusion donor (not recorded which). It is not recorded whose cells these are; they may come from a transplant donor. Both conserved end residues are part of each CDR3. The D gene is left open where the match is weak. For some rows the clone size is stated as once, few or many, or as a class when expanded; others skip it.

clone_size	v_call	j_call	cdr3_length	d_call	cdr3_nt	cdr3_aa
few	TRBV20-1	TRBJ2-2	14	NA	TGCAGTGGGCCGAGCCCTACAGGAACCGGGGAGCTGTTTTTT	CSGPSPTGTGELFF
NA	TRBV27	TRBJ1-5	15	NA	TGTGCCAGCAGGCCGGGGGGAGGGAATAATCAGCCCCAGCATTTT	CASRPGGGNNQPQHF
NA	TRBV7-9	TRBJ2-5	14	TRBD2	TGTGCCAGCAGCGCGGGACTAGCGGAAGAGACCCAGTACTTC	CASSAGLAEETQYF
NA	TRBV12-3/TRBV12-4	TRBJ2-5	16	TRBD2	TGTGCCAGCTCTCTCCCGGGAGGGAGGGCCGGGGAGACCCAGTACTTC	CASSLPGGRAGETQYF
few	TRBV9	TRBJ2-2	14	TRBD2	TGTGCCAGCAGCCGAGCGGGAGGGGCCGGGGAGCTGTTTTTT	CASSRAGGAGELFF
many	TRBV7-2	TRBJ1-1	15	NA	TGTGCCAGCAGCCCAAGACACTTCCCGGACCGGGAAGCTTTCTTT	CASSPRHFPDREAFF
many	TRBV4-3	TRBJ1-2	14	NA	TGCGCCAGCAGCCCTCCAGGACAGAACTATGGCTACACCTTC	CASSPPGQNYGYTF
NA	TRBV7-6	TRBJ2-7	13	NA	TGTGCCAGCAGCTCGGGAAGGGGCTACGAGCAGTACTTC	CASSSGRGYEQYF
many	TRBV6-1	TRBJ1-6	15	TRBD1	TGTGCCAGCAGTGAAGTCAGGGGGCAGAATTCACCCCTCCACTTT	CASSEVRGQNSPLHF
NA	TRBV28	TRBJ1-5	17	NA	TGTGCCAGCAGTTTATTGGGCAGGGGACGTTCCAATCAGCCCCAGCATTTT	CASSLLGRGRSNQPQHF
NA	TRBV29-1	TRBJ2-7	14	TRBD1	TGCAGTGCGCGAGGGGACAGGGGTCACTACGAGCAGTACTTC	CSARGDRGHYEQYF
many	TRBV3-1	TRBJ1-1	13	NA	TGTGCCAGCAGCCAGCAGGGGTACACTGAAGCTTTCTTT	CASSQQGYTEAFF
few	TRBV5-1	TRBJ1-2	14	NA	TGCGCCAGCAGCTTGGCCAGGGCGCCTCGCGGCTACACCTTC	CASSLARAPRGYTF
few	TRBV11-1	TRBJ2-5	12	NA	TGTGCCAGCAGCTTATCGGAAGAGACCCAGTACTTC	CASSLSEETQYF
few	TRBV11-2	TRBJ1-1	15	TRBD1	TGTGCCAGCAGCCCCGGGACAGGGCTTAGAGATGAAGCTTTCTTT	CASSPGTGLRDEAFF
few	TRBV27	TRBJ2-7	13	NA	TGTGCCAGCTATAGACAGCCCTCCTACGAGCAGTACTTC	CASYRQPSYEQYF
many	TRBV6-5	TRBJ1-4	17	NA	TGTGCCAGCACACAGCTGAGGGACACCTCTGGGAATGAAAAACTGTTTTTT	CASTQLRDTSGNEKLFF
few	TRBV5-1	TRBJ1-6	17	NA	TGCGCCAGCAGCTTGGCCGGGAAGGGACGGATTAATTCACCCCTCCACTTT	CASSLAGKGRINSPLHF
NA	TRBV7-2	TRBJ2-2	15	NA	TGTGCCAGCAGCAAACAAATCCCGAGGGACGGGGAGCTGTTTTTT	CASSKQIPRDGELFF
many	TRBV20-1	TRBJ1-1	11	NA	TGCAGTGCCGGGGAAAACACTGAAGCTTTCTTT	CSAGENTEAFF
NA	TRBV5-1	TRBJ2-2	16	NA	TGCGCCAGCAGCTTGGCTAGAAGGGCGAACACCGGGGAGCTGTTTTTT	CASSLARRANTGELFF
few	TRBV6-2/TRBV6-3	TRBJ2-5	15	TRBD1	TGTGCCAGCAGTTACGGGACAGACGACCAAGAGACCCAGTACTTC	CASSYGTDDQETQYF
few	TRBV3-1	TRBJ2-2	16	TRBD2	TGTGCCAGCAGCCAAGAAAGGCAGGCGGGGGCCGGGGAGCTGTTTTTT	CASSQERQAGAGELFF
many	TRBV12-3/TRBV12-4	TRBJ1-6	14	NA	TGTGCCAGCAGTTTGTCCAGCTATAATTCACCCCTCCACTTT	CASSLSSYNSPLHF
NA	TRBV12-3/TRBV12-4	TRBJ1-4	14	NA	TGTGCCAGCAGAACCGGGTCCCCCGGGGAAAAACTGTTTTTT	CASRTGSPGEKLFF
many	TRBV4-1	TRBJ1-2	17	NA	TGCGCCAGCAGCCAAGGACAGGACACCCCAGATAACTATGGCTACACCTTC	CASSQGQDTPDNYGYTF
NA	TRBV7-9	TRBJ1-4	13	NA	TGTGCCAGCAGCTTCACGGGGGCTGAAAAACTGTTTTTT	CASSFTGAEKLFF
NA	TRBV28	TRBJ2-2	15	NA	TGTGCCAGCAGTTTCCTGTGGACCGGGGGCGGGGAGCTGTTTTTT	CASSFLWTGGGELFF